The T cell receptor beta chain described here comes from a study of blood T cell repertoires in COVID-19. Study as a whole: Both acute and convalescent COVID-19 samples were obtained from the United States, Italy and Spain. T cells, B-cell-depleted T cells, or PBMCs provided the cDNA or gDNA that served as material.

Trimming removed 5 bases at V and 0 bases at J, with 5 bases between. The V gene's germline CDR1 is LNHDA and CDR2 SQIVND (reference sequence). The CDR3 sequence is 13 residues long. Authors' processing steps: It was from reference gene primer amplification that nucleated cell counts were estimated. Assay used: immunoSEQ multiplex PCR; TCRdb lists only in-frame clones, some missing. Clone size and the V and J calls come from that table; the DNA yielded D and trimming. The data hold 100,000 to 110,000 clones, with about 80% observed a single time. The sequenced sample was peripheral blood. The TCR comes from a woman aged 70-85 years with acute or convalescent COVID-19. The genes are TRBV19 and TRBJ1-5; no firm D call. CDR3 protein: CASSPLSNQPQHF. Written as DNA, the CDR3 is TGTGCCAGTAGTCCCCTTAGCAATCAGCCCCAGCATTTT. Filled out from reference TRBV19 and TRBJ1-5, the complete variable domain reads DGGITQSPKYLFRKEGQNVTLSCEQNLNHDAMYWYRQDPGQGLRLIYYSQIVNDFQKGDIAEGYSVSREKKESFPLTVTSAQKNPTAFYLCASSPLSNQPQHFGDGTRLSIL.